What follows are 32 T cell receptor beta chains derived from one specimen sequenced in a study of blood T cells in healthy people across ages. Using a J-beta primer mix together with a sample-barcoded 5' primer, a second PCR was run for about 6 to 11 cycles. TCRdb reprocessed the 5' RACE reads with MiXCR, giving one entry per CDR3 protein. The sample lists 1.5 million to 2 million distinct CDR3 sequences, about 50% occurring once. Sequencing input: blood. The receptor source for this set is a woman in her forties in good health.

This clonotype has ten or more counts. The chain couples TRBV7-2 to TRBJ1-2; tentatively, D is TRBD1 (6 bases). The germline gives CDR1 SGHTA, CDR2 FQGNSA. The CDR3 is 12 amino acids. Trimming took 5 bases from V and 5 from J, leaving 9 bases between them. The CDR3, as DNA: TGTGCCAGCAGCCCCCAGGGGTATGGCTACACCTTC. Its protein is CASSPQGYGYTF.

The chain recombines TRBV12-5 with TRBJ2-1; D possibly uses TRBD1 or TRBD2 (5 bases each). V gave up 5 bases and J gave up 4 bases, with 12 bases separating them. The CDR3 is 14 amino acids. Germline loops: CDR1 LGHNT, CDR2 FRNRAP. CDR3: CASGTGRVYNEQFF. In DNA, the CDR3 is TGTGCTAGTGGTACGGGACGAGTATACAATGAGCAGTTCTTC.

This clonotype was detected once. The V gene is TRBV28, the J gene TRBJ2-3; 7 bases are a match to TRBD1. Germline assignment: CDR1 MDHEN and CDR2 SYDVKM. This CDR3 comprises 16 residues. With V trimmed by 5 bases and J by 0 bases, 8 bases remained unmatched. The CDR3 loop is CASSLTSDRSTDTQYF. The CDR3 DNA reads TGTGCCAGCAGTCTCACCTCGGACAGGAGCACAGATACGCAGTATTTT. The variable domain in full, with the rest retrieved from reference TRBV28 and TRBJ2-3, is DVKVTQSSRYLVKRTGEKVFLECVQDMDHENMFWYRQDPGLGLRLIYFSYDVKMKEKGDIPEGYSVSREKKERFSLILESASTNQTSMYLCASSLTSDRSTDTQYFGPGTRLTVL.

There are a few counts of this clonotype. The chain joins TRBV11-2 to TRBJ2-4; D is perhaps TRBD2 (6 bases). The J call may be incorrect, as the DNA end agrees better with TRBJ2-7. CDR1 and CDR2 from the germline V gene are SGHAT and FQNNGV. This CDR3 has 17 residues. The CDR3 nucleotides read TGTGCCAGCAGCTTAGCGGGAGCCAGGGTTACACCCTACGAGCAGTACTTC. This sequence encodes CASSLAGARVTPYEQYF.

Regarding this clonotype: The junction differs from germline at one of its ends, possibly a read error. This sequence joins TRBV6-5 and TRBJ2-1; D is uncertain. The germline CDR1 and CDR2 sequences are MNHEY and SVGAGI. The CDR3 is 14 amino acids. DNA for the CDR3: TGTGTCAGCAGTTACTTGGTCTCCTACAATGAGCAGTTCTTC. Residues: CVSSYLVSYNEQFF.

This clonotype has a handful of counts. The V call is TRBV20-1, the J call TRBJ2-7; TRBD2 matches at 12 bases. The J call could be wrong; TRBJ2-5 is a better fit for the DNA end. This CDR3 has 16 amino acids. Germline CDR1 reads DFQATT; CDR2 reads SNEGSKA (reference sequence). The CDR3 bases are TGCAGTGCCCGAGTCCCTAGCGGGGGGGCCGTGAAGACCCAGTACTTC. It translates to CSARVPSGGAVKTQYF.

The chain links TRBV7-9 to TRBJ2-2; 13 bases line up with TRBD2. Losses at the gene ends were 11 bases for V and 2 bases for J; bases not matched to a gene: 5. The germline CDR1 and CDR2 sequences are SEHNR and FQNEAQ (reference sequence). The CDR3 sequence is 15 residues long. The CDR3 region has the DNA TGTGCCTGGACTAGCGGGGGAGCCAACACCGGGGAGCTGTTTTTT. It is translated as CAWTSGGANTGELFF.

The V call is TRBV11-1, the J call TRBJ2-3, with D possibly TRBD2 on 6 matching bases. Germline CDR1 reads SGHAT; CDR2 reads FQDESV (reference sequence). The CDR3 totals 14 residues. V lost 5 bases and J 4 bases, leaving 13 bases between the germline ends. The CDR3 DNA reads TGTGCCAGCAGCCCCGGGACTGCCCCAGATACGCAGTATTTT. This gives the protein CASSPGTAPDTQYF.

The CDR3 DNA follows: TGCAGTGCTGAACCCACCGGTAGCCAGAACTATGGCTACACCTTC. It specifies CSAEPTGSQNYGYTF. This rearrangement joins TRBV20-1 to TRBJ1-2; D is unresolved. Trimming removed 5 bases from V and 2 bases from J, with 18 bases in between. Germline V gene lookup returns CDR1 DFQATT and CDR2 SNEGSKA (reference sequence). This CDR3 has 15 residues.

This clonotype was recorded only once. The CDR3 bases are TGCGCCAGCAGCCAAGATATTAGAAATACGCAGTATTTT. Translation gives CASSQDIRNTQYF. This chain uses TRBV4-1 with TRBJ2-3; D is unresolved. V was trimmed by 0 bases and J by 7 bases, leaving 8 bases between them. The germline CDR1 and CDR2 sequences are MGHRA and YSYEKL. This CDR3 contains 13 residues.

Written as DNA, the CDR3 is TGTGCCAGCAGCTCCCTGAACCAGGGCATGAACACTGAAGCTTTCTTT. This encodes CASSSLNQGMNTEAFF. The gene calls are TRBV3-1 and TRBJ1-1, with a tentative D call TRBD1 (5 bases). Germline CDR1 reads LGHDT; CDR2 reads YNNKEL (reference sequence). This CDR3 region has 16 residues. The ends were cut back, 5 bases at V and 0 bases at J, with 16 bases in the middle. The full variable domain, with the rest looked up from reference TRBV3-1 and TRBJ1-1, is DTAVSQTPKYLVTQMGNDKSIKCEQNLGHDTMYWYKQDSKKFLKIMFSYNNKELIINETVPNRFSPKSPDKAHLNLHINSLELGDSAVYFCASSSLNQGMNTEAFFGQGTRLTVV.

J is TRBJ2-3 and V is TRBV9, with 9 bases fitting TRBD1. In germline, CDR1 is SGDLS, CDR2 YYNGEE. CDR3 length: 17 amino acids. V lost 1 base and J lost 3; bases outside the gene matches: 9. This CDR3 reads CASSVPGQGTLTDTQYF. The CDR3 DNA reads TGTGCCAGCAGCGTACCGGGACAGGGTACCCTTACAGATACGCAGTATTTT.

The chain is built from TRBV13 and TRBJ2-5; 14 nucleotides agree with TRBD2. V shed 3 bases, J shed 1 base, and the junction held 4 bases outside the gene matches. Germline CDR1 is PRHDT and CDR2 is FYEKMQ (reference sequence). This CDR3 is 17 amino acids long. In nucleotides, the CDR3 is TGTGCCAGCAGCTTGACTAGCGGGGGGGCCCGCCAAGAGACCCAGTACTTC. Translated, it gives CASSLTSGGARQETQYF.

In nucleotides, the CDR3 is TGTGCCAGCAGTCCTTTCAGCGGGGGGCGCACAGATACGCAGTATTTT. As protein: CASSPFSGGRTDTQYF. The V gene is TRBV12-3 or TRBV12-4, the J gene TRBJ2-3; 9 positions match TRBD2. With V trimmed by 5 bases and J by 1 base, 7 bases remained unmatched. There are 16 residues in the CDR3.

This clonotype occurred a few times. The chain has TRBV14 and TRBJ2-1, with TRBD2 as a possible D gene (5 bases). The CDR3 extends over 13 amino acids. Germline V gives CDR1 SGHDN, CDR2 FVKESK. Deletions cut 4 bases from V and 7 bases from J, with 11 bases between. As DNA, the CDR3 is TGTGCCAGCAGCCCCGGACTGAGGAATGAGCAGTTCTTC. This translates into CASSPGLRNEQFF.

V is TRBV28 and J is TRBJ2-6, with D perhaps matching TRBD1 (5 bases). V shed 3 bases and J shed 3 bases, with 9 bases lying between them. From germline, CDR1 is MDHEN and CDR2 SYDVKM. This CDR3 is 15 amino acids long. The CDR3, as DNA: TGTGCCAGCAGTTTTAGGGGTGATGGGGCCAACGTCCTGACTTTC. It translates to CASSFRGDGANVLTF.

The chain recombines TRBV20-1 with TRBJ2-3; D possibly matches TRBD1 or TRBD2 (5 bases each). The CDR3 sequence is 13 residues long. Trimming took off 5 bases at V and 7 bases at J, with 16 bases between the two ends. Germline V gene data show CDR1 as DFQATT and CDR2 as SNEGSKA (reference sequence). CDR3 in DNA: TGCAGTGCTCCCAGCCTTGAGGGGAATACGCAGTATTTT. Translated, it gives CSAPSLEGNTQYF.

The chain recombines TRBV9 with TRBJ1-2; D call uncertain. The CDR3 loop spans 14 amino acids. From germline, CDR1 is SGDLS and CDR2 YYNGEE. Between the trimmed V and J ends, which lost 0 bases and 10 bases, there was a span of 16 bases. The CDR3 sequence: CASSVGTVVSDYTF. The CDR3 region has the DNA TGTGCCAGCAGCGTAGGGACCGTCGTCTCTGACTACACCTTC.

This clonotype occurred a few times. V and J are TRBV6-5 and TRBJ1-2; 7 bases match TRBD1. Germline trimming cut 2 bases from V and 1 base from J; bases unmatched to any gene: 7. Germline lookup yields CDR1 MNHEY and CDR2 SVGAGI. The CDR3 is 16 residues long. This CDR3 is CASSYAPGQHNYGYTF. The CDR3, as DNA: TGTGCCAGCAGTTACGCGCCGGGACAGCATAACTATGGCTACACCTTC.

This clonotype was counted only a few times. V is TRBV12-3 or TRBV12-4 and J is TRBJ2-7; tentative D call: TRBD2 (5 bases). Trimming took 4 bases from V and 6 from J, leaving 16 bases between them. This CDR3 region has 14 residues. CDR3 in amino acids: CASSSRTGVGEQYF. The CDR3 coding sequence is TGTGCCAGCAGTTCAAGGACTGGGGTCGGCGAGCAGTACTTC.

The chain joins TRBV12-3 or TRBV12-4 to TRBJ2-2; a possible D gene is TRBD2 (6 bases). The V gene lost 10 bases and the J gene lost 5 bases, with 17 bases spanning the gap. The CDR3 length is 14 residues. The CDR3 nucleotides are TGTGCCACCACACCCGGACTACAGACCGGGGAGCTGTTTTTT. Its translation: CATTPGLQTGELFF.

J is TRBJ2-5 and V is TRBV24-1; no reliable D call. V was clipped by 9 bases and J by 7 bases, with 20 bases between them. There are 14 residues in the CDR3. The V gene's germline CDR1 is KGHDR and CDR2 SFDVKD. This chain's CDR3 is CATQPGELFWTQYF. The DNA for the CDR3 is TGTGCCACCCAACCCGGTGAACTTTTCTGGACCCAGTACTTC.

The chain carries TRBV7-2 and TRBJ2-3; TRBD2 is a possible D gene (7 bases). The CDR3 runs to 15 residues. V was clipped by 10 bases and J by 6 bases, with 23 bases between them. From germline, CDR1 is SGHTA and CDR2 FQGNSA. CDR3 bases: TGTGCCAATTCTTTGGGGGGGGGCCCCGGGGATACGCAGTATTTT. This sequence encodes CANSLGGGPGDTQYF.

This clonotype was detected only a few times. V usage is TRBV6-2 or TRBV6-3 and J usage is TRBJ2-7; D is possibly TRBD1 (5 bases). The V end was cut by 4 bases, the J end by 0 bases, with 19 bases between. Germline V CDR1 and CDR2: MNHEY, SVGEGT. This CDR3 contains 17 residues. In DNA, the CDR3 is TGTGCCAGCAGTTTCACACATTCCGCGACAGCCTCCTACGAGCAGTACTTC. Protein product: CASSFTHSATASYEQYF.

V is TRBV6-2 or TRBV6-3 and J is TRBJ2-1, with 8 bases aligning to TRBD2. The V segment lost 6 bases and the J segment 7 bases; nucleotides outside the gene matches: 11. The CDR3 has 15 residues. Germline V gene lookup returns CDR1 MNHEY and CDR2 SVGEGT. This chain's CDR3 is CASRYGSGGPNEQFF. Written as DNA, the CDR3 is TGTGCCAGCAGGTACGGGTCGGGGGGGCCGAATGAGCAGTTCTTC.

This clonotype was counted a few times. V gene TRBV12-3 or TRBV12-4 combines with J gene TRBJ2-7; tentatively, D is TRBD1 (6 bases). CDR3 length: 16 residues. V dropped 5 bases and J dropped 2 bases, with 19 bases sitting between them. The CDR3 region is CASSPPGQSRTYEQYF. The CDR3 DNA reads TGTGCCAGCAGTCCCCCTGGACAGTCCCGGACCTACGAGCAGTACTTC.

This clonotype was seen a single time. The rearrangement links TRBV6-5 to TRBJ2-7, with 7 nucleotides matching TRBD1. Unmatched junction bases numbered 6, after V lost 0 bases and J lost 1 base. Germline V gives CDR1 MNHEY, CDR2 SVGAGI. The CDR3 length is 16 residues. CDR3 coding DNA: TGTGCCAGCAGTTACTCGACAGGGTTGAATTCCTACGAGCAGTACTTC. It encodes CASSYSTGLNSYEQYF.

This clonotype was counted a few times. This chain uses TRBV6-5 with TRBJ2-6; possibly TRBD2 for D (5 bases). The CDR3 has 15 residues. Germline V lookup: CDR1 MNHEY, CDR2 SVGAGI. Trimming cost V 7 bases and J 0 bases, with 10 bases left between them. The CDR3 coding sequence is TGTGCCAGCAACCGAGGGAGCTCTGGGGCCAACGTCCTGACTTTC. Translated: CASNRGSSGANVLTF.

The sample holds one count of this clonotype. The rearrangement uses TRBV4-2 and TRBJ2-7; 13 bases fit TRBD2. This CDR3 is 16 amino acids long. CDR1 is LGHNA, CDR2 YNFKEQ, per germline. V lost 3 bases and J lost 7; bases outside the gene matches: 9. The CDR3 protein is CASSQGLAGSFNEQYF. The DNA of the CDR3 is TGTGCCAGCAGCCAGGGACTAGCGGGGTCATTCAATGAGCAGTACTTC.

This clonotype was seen more than once but under ten times. The chain links TRBV5-5 to TRBJ2-1; TRBD1 agrees at 7 bases. The V and J ends lost 6 bases and 8 bases, in that order; junction bases with no gene match: 8. Germline V gene sequence: CDR1 SGHKS, CDR2 YYEKEE (reference sequence). The CDR3 length is 13 residues. In nucleotides, the CDR3 is TGTGCCAGCACCCAGACAGGGTGGCATGAGCAGTTCTTC. Translation: CASTQTGWHEQFF.

This chain joins TRBV18 and TRBJ2-1; TRBD1 is a possible D gene (6 bases). The CDR3 sequence is 14 residues long. The germline gives CDR1 KGHSH, CDR2 LQKENI. With 3 bases removed from V and 9 bases from J, the gap between germline ends came to 15 bases. The CDR3 DNA is TGTGCCAGCTCACCGACGACAGGCAAAGGTGAGCAGTTCTTC. Translating it yields CASSPTTGKGEQFF.

The chain carries TRBV6-2 or TRBV6-3 and TRBJ2-5; possible D gene TRBD1, 5 bases. The CDR3 totals 14 residues. Germline V gene data show CDR1 as MNHEY and CDR2 as SVGEGT. Trimming removed 2 bases from V and 4 bases from J, with 11 bases in between. CDR3 sequence: CASSYPDRVETQYF. In nucleotides, the CDR3 is TGTGCCAGCAGTTACCCCGACAGAGTAGAGACCCAGTACTTC.